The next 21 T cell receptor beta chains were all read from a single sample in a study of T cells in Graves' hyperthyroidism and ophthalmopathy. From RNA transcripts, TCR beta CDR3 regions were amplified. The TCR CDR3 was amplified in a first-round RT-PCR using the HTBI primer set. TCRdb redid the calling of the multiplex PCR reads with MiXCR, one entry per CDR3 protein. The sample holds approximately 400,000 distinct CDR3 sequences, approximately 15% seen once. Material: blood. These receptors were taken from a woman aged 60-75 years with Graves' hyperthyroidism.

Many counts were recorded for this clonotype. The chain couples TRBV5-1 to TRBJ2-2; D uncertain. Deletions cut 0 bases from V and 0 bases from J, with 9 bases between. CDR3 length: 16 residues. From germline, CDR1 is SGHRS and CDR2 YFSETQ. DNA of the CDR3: TGCGCCAGCAGCTTGGTGGGCACCTCGAACACCGGGGAGCTGTTTTTT. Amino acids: CASSLVGTSNTGELFF.

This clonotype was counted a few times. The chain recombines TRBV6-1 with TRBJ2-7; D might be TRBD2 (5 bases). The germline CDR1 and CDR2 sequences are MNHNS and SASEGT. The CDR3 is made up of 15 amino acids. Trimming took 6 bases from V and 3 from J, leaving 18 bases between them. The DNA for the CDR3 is TGTGCCAGCAGCCCCACCGGCGAGGGAATCTACGAGCAGTACTTC. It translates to CASSPTGEGIYEQYF.

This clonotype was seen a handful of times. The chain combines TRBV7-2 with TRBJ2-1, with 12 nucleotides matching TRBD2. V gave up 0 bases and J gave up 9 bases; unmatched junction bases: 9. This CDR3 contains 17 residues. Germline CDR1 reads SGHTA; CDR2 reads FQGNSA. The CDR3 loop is CASSLAPASGRAVEQFF. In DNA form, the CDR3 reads TGTGCCAGCAGCTTAGCCCCAGCTAGCGGGAGGGCCGTTGAGCAGTTCTTC.

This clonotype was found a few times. CDR3 in amino acids: CASSLTAGDIQPQHF. In DNA, the CDR3 is TGTGCCAGCAGCCTTACGGCGGGGGATATTCAGCCCCAGCATTTT. J is TRBJ1-5 and V is TRBV3-1, with TRBD1 as a possible D gene (5 bases). V was clipped by 4 bases and J by 6 bases, with 16 bases between them. CDR1 is LGHDT, CDR2 YNNKEL, per germline (reference sequence). The CDR3 is 15 residues long.

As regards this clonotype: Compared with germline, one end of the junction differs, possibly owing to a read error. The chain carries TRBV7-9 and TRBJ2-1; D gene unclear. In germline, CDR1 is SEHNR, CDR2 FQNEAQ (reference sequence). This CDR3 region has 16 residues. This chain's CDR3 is CAGSLEPPASHNEQFF. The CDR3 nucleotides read TGTGCCGGCAGCTTAGAGCCCCCCGCAAGCCACAATGAGCAGTTCTTC. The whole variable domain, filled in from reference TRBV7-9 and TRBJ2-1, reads DTGVSQNPRHKITKRGQNVTFRCDPISEHNRLYWYRQTLGQGPEFLTYFQNEAQLEKSRLLSDRFSAERPKGSFSTLEIQRTEQGDSAMYLCAGSLEPPASHNEQFFGPGTRLTVL.

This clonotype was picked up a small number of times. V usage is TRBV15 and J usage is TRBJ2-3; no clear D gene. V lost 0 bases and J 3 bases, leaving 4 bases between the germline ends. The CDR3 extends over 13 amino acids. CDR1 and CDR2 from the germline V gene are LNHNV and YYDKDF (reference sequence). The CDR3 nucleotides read TGTGCCACCAGCAGAGATTGGACAGATACGCAGTATTTT. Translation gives CATSRDWTDTQYF.

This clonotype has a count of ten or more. CDR3 loop: CAWSGADEKLFF. The CDR3 nucleotides are TGTGCCTGGAGTGGGGCAGATGAAAAACTGTTTTTT. The rearrangement joins TRBV30 to TRBJ1-4; D is unresolved. CDR3 length: 12 residues. The V gene lost 1 base and the J gene lost 6 bases, with 6 bases spanning the gap. CDR1 GTSNPN and CDR2 SVGIG come from the germline V gene (reference sequence).

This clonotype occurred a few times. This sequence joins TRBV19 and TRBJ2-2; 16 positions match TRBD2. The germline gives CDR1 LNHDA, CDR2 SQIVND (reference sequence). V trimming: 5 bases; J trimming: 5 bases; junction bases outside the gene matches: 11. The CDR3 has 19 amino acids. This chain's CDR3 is CASSESGLAGGLRTGELFF. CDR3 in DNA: TGTGCCAGTAGTGAGTCGGGACTAGCGGGAGGGTTAAGGACCGGGGAGCTGTTTTTT.

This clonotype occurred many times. CDR3 DNA sequence: TGTGCCACCAGTGATTTGAGGCGGGAGCGGGGTAATGAGCAGTTCTTC. Residues: CATSDLRRERGNEQFF. The rearrangement uses TRBV24-1 and TRBJ2-1, with 7 bases that match TRBD2. The CDR3 spans 16 residues. Germline CDR1 reads KGHDR; CDR2 reads SFDVKD. J was trimmed by 7 bases and V by 0 bases; bases with no gene match: 8.

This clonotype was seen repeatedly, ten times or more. The CDR3 here is CASSLGGSNTGELFF. The CDR3 DNA sequence: TGTGCCAGCAGCTTGGGCGGGTCTAACACCGGGGAGCTGTTTTTT. The chain is built from TRBV11-3 and TRBJ2-2, with TRBD2 as a possible D gene (5 bases). The CDR3 spans 15 residues. Trimming took 3 bases from V and 2 from J, leaving 10 bases between them. CDR1 is SGHNT and CDR2 is YENEEA in the germline V gene.

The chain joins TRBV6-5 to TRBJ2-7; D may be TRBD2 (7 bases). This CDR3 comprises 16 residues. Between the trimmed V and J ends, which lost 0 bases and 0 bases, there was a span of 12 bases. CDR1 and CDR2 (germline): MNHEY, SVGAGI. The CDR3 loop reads CASSYSGGGSSYEQYF. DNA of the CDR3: TGTGCCAGCAGTTACTCTGGGGGCGGGAGCTCCTACGAGCAGTACTTC.

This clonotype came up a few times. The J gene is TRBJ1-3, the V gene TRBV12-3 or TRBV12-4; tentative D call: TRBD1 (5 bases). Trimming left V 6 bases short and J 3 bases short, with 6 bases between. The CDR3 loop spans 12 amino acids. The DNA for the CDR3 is TGTGCCAGCAGACAGGTTGGAAACACCATATATTTT. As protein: CASRQVGNTIYF.

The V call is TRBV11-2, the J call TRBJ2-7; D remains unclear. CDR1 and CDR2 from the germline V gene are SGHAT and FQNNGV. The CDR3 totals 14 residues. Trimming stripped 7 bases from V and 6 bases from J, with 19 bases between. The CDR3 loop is CASTQRHSSAEQYF. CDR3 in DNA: TGTGCCAGCACCCAACGGCACTCTTCGGCCGAGCAGTACTTC. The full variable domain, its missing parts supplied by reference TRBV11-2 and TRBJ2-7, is EAGVAQSPRYKIIEKRQSVAFWCNPISGHATLYWYQQILGQGPKLLIQFQNNGVVDDSQLPKDRFSAERLKGVDSTLKIQPAKLEDSAVYLCASTQRHSSAEQYFGPGTRLTVT.

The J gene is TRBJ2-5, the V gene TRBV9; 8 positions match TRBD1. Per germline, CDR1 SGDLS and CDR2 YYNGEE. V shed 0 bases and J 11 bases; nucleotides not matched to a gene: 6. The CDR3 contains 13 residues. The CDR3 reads CASSVGGDRQQYF. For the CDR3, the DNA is TGTGCCAGCAGCGTAGGAGGGGACAGGCAACAGTACTTC.

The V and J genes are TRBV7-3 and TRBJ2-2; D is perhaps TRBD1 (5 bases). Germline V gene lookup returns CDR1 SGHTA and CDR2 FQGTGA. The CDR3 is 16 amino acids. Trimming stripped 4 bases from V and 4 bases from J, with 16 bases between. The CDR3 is CASSSVLGRSTGELFF. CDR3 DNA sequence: TGTGCCAGCAGCTCCGTTCTGGGGCGCAGCACCGGGGAGCTGTTTTTT.

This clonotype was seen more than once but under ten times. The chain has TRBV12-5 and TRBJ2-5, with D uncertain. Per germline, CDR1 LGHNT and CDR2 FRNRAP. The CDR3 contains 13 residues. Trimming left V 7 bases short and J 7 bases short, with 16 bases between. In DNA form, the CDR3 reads TGTGCTAGTGTCCCGGGCCCCTCCGGGACCCAGTACTTC. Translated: CASVPGPSGTQYF.

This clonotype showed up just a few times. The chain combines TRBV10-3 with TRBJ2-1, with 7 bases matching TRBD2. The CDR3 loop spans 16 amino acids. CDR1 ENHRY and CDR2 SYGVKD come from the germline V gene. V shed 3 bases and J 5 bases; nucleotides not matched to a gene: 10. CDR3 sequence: CAISDPSSGKNNEQFF. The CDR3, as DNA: TGTGCCATCAGTGACCCCTCTAGCGGAAAAAACAATGAGCAGTTCTTC.

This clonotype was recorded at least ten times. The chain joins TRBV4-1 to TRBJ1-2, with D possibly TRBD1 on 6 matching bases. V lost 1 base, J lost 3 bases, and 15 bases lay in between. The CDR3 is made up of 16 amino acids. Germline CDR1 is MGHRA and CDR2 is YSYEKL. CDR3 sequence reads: CASSQAPGDTDYGYTF. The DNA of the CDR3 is TGCGCCAGCAGCCAAGCCCCAGGGGACACCGACTATGGCTACACCTTC.

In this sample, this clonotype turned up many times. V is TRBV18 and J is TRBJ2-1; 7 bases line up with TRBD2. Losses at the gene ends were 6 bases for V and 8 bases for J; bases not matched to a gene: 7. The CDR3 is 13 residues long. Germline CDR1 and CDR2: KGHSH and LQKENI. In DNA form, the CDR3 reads TGTGCCAGCTCCGACGCCGCGGGGGATGAGCAGTTCTTC. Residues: CASSDAAGDEQFF.

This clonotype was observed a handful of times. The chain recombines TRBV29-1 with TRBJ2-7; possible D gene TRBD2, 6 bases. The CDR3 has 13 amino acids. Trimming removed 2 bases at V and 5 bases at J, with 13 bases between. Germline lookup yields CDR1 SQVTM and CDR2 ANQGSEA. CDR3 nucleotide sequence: TGCAGCGTTGAAACGGGAGCGCCGAACGAGCAGTACTTC. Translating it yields CSVETGAPNEQYF.

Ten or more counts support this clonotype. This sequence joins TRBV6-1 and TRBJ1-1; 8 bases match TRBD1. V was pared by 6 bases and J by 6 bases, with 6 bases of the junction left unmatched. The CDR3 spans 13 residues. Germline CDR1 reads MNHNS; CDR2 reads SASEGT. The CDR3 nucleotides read TGTGCCAGCAGACGACAGGGGCTCTCTGAAGCTTTCTTT. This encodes CASRRQGLSEAFF.